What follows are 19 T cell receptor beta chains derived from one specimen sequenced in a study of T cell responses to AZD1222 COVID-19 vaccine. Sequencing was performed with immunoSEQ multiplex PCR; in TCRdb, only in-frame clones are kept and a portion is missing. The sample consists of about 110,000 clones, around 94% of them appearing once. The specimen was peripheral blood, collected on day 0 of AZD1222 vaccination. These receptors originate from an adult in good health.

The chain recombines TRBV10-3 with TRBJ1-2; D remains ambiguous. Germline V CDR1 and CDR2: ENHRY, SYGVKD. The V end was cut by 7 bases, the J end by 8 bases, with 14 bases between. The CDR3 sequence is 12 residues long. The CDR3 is CAIKDIQAGYTF. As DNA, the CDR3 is TGTGCCATCAAGGATATACAAGCGGGCTACACCTTC.

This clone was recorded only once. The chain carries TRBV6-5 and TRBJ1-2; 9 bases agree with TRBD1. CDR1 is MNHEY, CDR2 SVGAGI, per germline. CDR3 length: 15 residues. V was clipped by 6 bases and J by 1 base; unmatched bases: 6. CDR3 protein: CASRPQGAFNYGYTF. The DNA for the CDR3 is TGTGCCAGCAGGCCACAGGGGGCCTTTAACTATGGCTACACCTTC.

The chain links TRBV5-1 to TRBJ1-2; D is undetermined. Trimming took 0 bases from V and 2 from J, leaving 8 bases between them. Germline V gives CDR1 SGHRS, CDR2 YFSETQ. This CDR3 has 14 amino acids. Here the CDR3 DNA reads TGCGCCAGCAGCTTGGCCCCGGGGAACTATGGCTACACCTTC. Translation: CASSLAPGNYGYTF.

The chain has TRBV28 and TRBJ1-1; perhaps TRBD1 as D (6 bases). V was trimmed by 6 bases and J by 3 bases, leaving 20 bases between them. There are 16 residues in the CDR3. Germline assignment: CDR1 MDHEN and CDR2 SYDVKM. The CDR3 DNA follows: TGTGCCAGCAGCCGCGGACAGACCCTGTGGTACACTGAAGCTTTCTTT. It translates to CASSRGQTLWYTEAFF.

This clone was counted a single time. The CDR3 nucleotides read TGTGCCAGCAGTCCGCACGGGGACAGGGGGCGAGACGGGGAGCTGTTTTTT. This sequence encodes CASSPHGDRGRDGELFF. V and J are TRBV27 and TRBJ2-2, with TRBD1 matching over 12 bases. Germline CDR1 reads MNHEY; CDR2 reads SMNVEV (reference sequence). The J segment lost 7 bases and the V segment lost 5 bases, leaving 11 bases of the junction unmatched. This CDR3 is built from 17 residues.

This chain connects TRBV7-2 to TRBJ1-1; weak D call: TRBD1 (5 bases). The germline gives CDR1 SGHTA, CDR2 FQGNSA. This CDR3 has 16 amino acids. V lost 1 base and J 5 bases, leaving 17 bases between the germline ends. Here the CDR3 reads CASSLGGSGRQTEAFF. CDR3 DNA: TGTGCCAGCAGCTTAGGGGGTTCCGGACGACAGACTGAAGCTTTCTTT.

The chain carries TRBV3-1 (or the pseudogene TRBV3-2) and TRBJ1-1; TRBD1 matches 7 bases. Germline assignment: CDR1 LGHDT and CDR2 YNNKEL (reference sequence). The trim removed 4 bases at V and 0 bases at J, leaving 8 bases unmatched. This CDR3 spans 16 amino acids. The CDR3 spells CASSPRQGSLNTEAFF. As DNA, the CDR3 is TGTGCCAGCAGCCCCCGACAGGGAAGCCTGAACACTGAAGCTTTCTTT.

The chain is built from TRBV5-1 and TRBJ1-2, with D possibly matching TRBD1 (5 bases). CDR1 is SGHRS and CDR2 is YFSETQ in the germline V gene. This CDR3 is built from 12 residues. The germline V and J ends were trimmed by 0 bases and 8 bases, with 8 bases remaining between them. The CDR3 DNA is TGCGCCAGCAGCTTGGAAGGGGTCGGCTACACCTTC. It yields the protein CASSLEGVGYTF.

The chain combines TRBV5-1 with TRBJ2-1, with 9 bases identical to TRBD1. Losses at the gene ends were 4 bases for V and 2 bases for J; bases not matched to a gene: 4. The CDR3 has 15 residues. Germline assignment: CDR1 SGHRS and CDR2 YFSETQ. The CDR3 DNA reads TGCGCCAGCAGCACAGGACAGGGGCCCTACAATGAGCAGTTCTTC. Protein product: CASSTGQGPYNEQFF.

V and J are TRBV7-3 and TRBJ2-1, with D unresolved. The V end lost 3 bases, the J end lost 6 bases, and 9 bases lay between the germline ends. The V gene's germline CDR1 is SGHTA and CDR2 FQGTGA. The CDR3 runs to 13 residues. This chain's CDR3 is CASSFRLGNEQFF. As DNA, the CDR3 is TGTGCCAGCAGCTTTAGACTGGGCAATGAGCAGTTCTTC.

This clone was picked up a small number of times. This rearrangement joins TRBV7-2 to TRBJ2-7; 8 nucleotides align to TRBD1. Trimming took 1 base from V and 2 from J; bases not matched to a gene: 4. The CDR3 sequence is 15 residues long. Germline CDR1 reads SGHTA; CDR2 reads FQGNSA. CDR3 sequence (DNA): TGTGCCAGCAGCTTAGACAGGGGGTTCGCCTACGAGCAGTACTTC. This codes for CASSLDRGFAYEQYF.

CDR3 region: CASTGPKDGELFF. The CDR3 DNA sequence: TGTGCCAGCACGGGGCCCAAGGACGGGGAGCTGTTTTTT. The chain combines TRBV2 with TRBJ2-2; tentatively, D is TRBD1 or TRBD2 (5 bases each). V lost 7 bases and J lost 7, with 13 bases in between. The CDR3 length is 13 residues. Per germline, CDR1 SNHLY and CDR2 FYNNEI.

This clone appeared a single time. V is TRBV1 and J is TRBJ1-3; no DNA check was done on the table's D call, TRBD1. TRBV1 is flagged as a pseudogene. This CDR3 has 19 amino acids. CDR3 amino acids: CTSSQDDYSTGIRGNTIYF. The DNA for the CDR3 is TGCACCAGCAGCCAAGACGATTATTCAACAGGGATAAGGGGAAACACCATATATTTT.

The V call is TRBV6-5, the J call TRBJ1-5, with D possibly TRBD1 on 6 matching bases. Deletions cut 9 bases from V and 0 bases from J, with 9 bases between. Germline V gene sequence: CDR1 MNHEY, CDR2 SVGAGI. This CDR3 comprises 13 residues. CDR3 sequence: CASQGNSNQPQHF. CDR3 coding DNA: TGTGCCAGTCAGGGGAATAGCAATCAGCCCCAGCATTTT.

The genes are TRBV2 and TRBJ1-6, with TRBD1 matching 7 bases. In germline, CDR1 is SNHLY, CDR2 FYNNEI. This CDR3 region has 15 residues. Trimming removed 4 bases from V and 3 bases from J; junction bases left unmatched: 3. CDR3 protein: CASSATGNYNSPLHF. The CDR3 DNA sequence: TGTGCCAGCAGTGCGACAGGGAACTATAATTCACCCCTCCACTTT. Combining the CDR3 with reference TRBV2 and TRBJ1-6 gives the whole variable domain EPEVTQTPSHQVTQMGQEVILRCVPISNHLYFYWYRQILGQKVEFLVSFYNNEISEKSEIFDDQFSVERPDGSNFTLKIRSTKLEDSAMYFCASSATGNYNSPLHFGNGTRLTVT.

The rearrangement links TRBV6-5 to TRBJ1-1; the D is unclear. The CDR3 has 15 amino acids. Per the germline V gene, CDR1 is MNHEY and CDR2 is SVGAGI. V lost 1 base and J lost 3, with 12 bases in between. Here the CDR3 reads CASSYLGQPYTEAFF. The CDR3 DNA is TGTGCCAGCAGTTACTTGGGTCAGCCCTACACTGAAGCTTTCTTT.

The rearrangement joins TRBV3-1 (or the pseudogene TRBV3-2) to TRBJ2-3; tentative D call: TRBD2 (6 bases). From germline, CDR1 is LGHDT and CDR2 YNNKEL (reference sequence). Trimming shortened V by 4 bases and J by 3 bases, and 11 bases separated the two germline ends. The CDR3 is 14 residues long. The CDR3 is CASSLGLLTDTQYF. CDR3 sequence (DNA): TGTGCCAGCAGCCTGGGACTGCTAACAGATACGCAGTATTTT.

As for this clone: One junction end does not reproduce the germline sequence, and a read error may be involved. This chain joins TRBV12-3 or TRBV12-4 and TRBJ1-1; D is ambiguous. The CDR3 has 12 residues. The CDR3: CASRLVGSEAFF. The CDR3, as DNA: TGTGCCAGCAGATTAGTCGGGAGTGAAGCTTTCTTT.

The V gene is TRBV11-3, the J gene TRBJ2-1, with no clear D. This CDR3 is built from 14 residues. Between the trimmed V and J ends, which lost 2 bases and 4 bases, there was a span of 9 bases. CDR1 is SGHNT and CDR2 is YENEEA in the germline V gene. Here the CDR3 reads CASSLSSVYNEQFF. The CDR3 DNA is TGTGCCAGCAGCTTATCTTCCGTATACAATGAGCAGTTCTTC.